The source of this TCR beta chain is a study of graft-versus-host responses after intestinal transplantation. Points on this clone: Its antigen remains unidentified. The same CDR3 arises from other DNA sequences in this sample as well.

The data were produced by immunoSEQ multiplex PCR, yet TCRdb's version contains in-frame clones alone and is incomplete. This repertoire shows about 50,000 clones, about 93% found once; its top ten account for more than 2%. Overall study results and limits: Early post-transplant falls in HvG clones accompanied the peak levels of circulating GvH clones.

CDR3 length: 13 residues. Germline V gene data show CDR1 as SNHLY and CDR2 as FYNNEI. The germline V and J ends were trimmed by 4 bases and 7 bases, with 13 bases remaining between them. The rearrangement links TRBV2 to TRBJ1-2; D perhaps matches TRBD1 (5 bases). Material: unstimulated CD4+ T cells sorted from spleen or lymph node cells, obtained before transplant. This clonotype was sampled from a human donor who was the organ donor for an intestinal transplant. CDR3 region: CASSGEGRGGYTF. CDR3 DNA sequence: TGTGCCAGCAGTGGAGAGGGGCGGGGTGGCTACACCTTC.